This is a list of T cell receptor beta chains from one sample in a study of T cells after yellow fever vaccination. TCRdb itself ran the 5' RACE reads through MiXCR, one entry per CDR3 protein. The table includes about 320,000 distinct CDR3 sequences, about 10% detected once. Sequenced here: CD4+ T cells sorted from PBMCs, sampled 45 days after the yellow fever booster vaccination. All receptors come from a man aged 18 to 29 who received the YFV17D yellow fever vaccine. The CDR3 runs from the conserved cysteine through the conserved F or W. Each record gives: J gene, clone size, V gene, D gene, CDR3 protein, CDR3 DNA. The D gene is left open where the match is weak. Clone size is shown for a subset of rows, as once, few, many or a class of expanded clone.

J: TRBJ2-1; size: many; V: TRBV7-2; D: TRBD2; CDR3: CASTSGVAQFF; DNA: TGTGCCAGCACTAGCGGGGTCGCCCAGTTCTTC
J: TRBJ2-6; size: few; V: TRBV20-1; D: NA; CDR3: CSASGGPSSGANVLTF; DNA: TGCAGTGCTAGCGGAGGTCCGAGCTCTGGGGCCAACGTCCTGACTTTC
J: TRBJ2-3; size: NA; V: TRBV10-1; D: NA; CDR3: CASSAGLTDTQYF; DNA: TGCGCCAGCAGTGCCGGTCTCACAGATACGCAGTATTTT
J: TRBJ2-1; size: NA; V: TRBV7-3; D: NA; CDR3: CASSLTGDGYNEQFF; DNA: TGTGCCAGCAGCTTAACGGGGGACGGGTACAATGAGCAGTTCTTC
J: TRBJ2-3; size: many; V: TRBV5-6; D: NA; CDR3: CASSLQSTDTQYF; DNA: TGTGCCAGCAGCCTGCAGAGCACAGATACGCAGTATTTT
J: TRBJ2-1; size: few; V: TRBV4-1; D: NA; CDR3: CASSQDSSGAPYNEQFF; DNA: TGCGCCAGCAGCCAAGATTCGTCGGGGGCACCTTACAATGAGCAGTTCTTC
J: TRBJ1-2; size: NA; V: TRBV7-9; D: NA; CDR3: CASSRSGTETSYGYTF; DNA: TGTGCCAGCAGCCGTTCCGGGACGGAGACATCCTATGGCTACACCTTC
J: TRBJ2-5; size: few; V: TRBV20-1; D: TRBD2; CDR3: CSASVASGDQETQYF; DNA: TGCAGTGCTAGTGTGGCTAGCGGGGACCAAGAGACCCAGTACTTC
J: TRBJ1-1; size: few; V: TRBV29-1; D: NA; CDR3: CSAWTPADTEAFF; DNA: TGCAGCGCTTGGACTCCGGCGGACACTGAAGCTTTCTTT
J: TRBJ1-5; size: many; V: TRBV7-8; D: TRBD1; CDR3: CASSLGQGSLEAQHF; DNA: TGTGCCAGCAGCTTGGGACAGGGGTCTCTCGAGGCCCAGCATTTT